The entry below describes one T cell receptor (beta chain). Sequenced by immunoSEQ multiplex PCR; TCRdb stores in-frame clones only, minus some. The sample includes roughly 47,000 clones, 75% to 85% of them seen just once. The record originates from a study of T cells in tumors after PD-1 blockade. Study overall: Patients received pembrolizumab 200 mg every 3 weeks or cemiplimab 350 mg every 2 weeks. Mean per blood sample: 113,528 templates (roughly 22,000-270,000), 36,536 unique clonotypes.

CDR1 and CDR2 from the germline V gene are MNHEY and SMNVEV (reference sequence). The germline V and J ends were trimmed by 2 bases and 6 bases, with 10 bases remaining between them. The CDR3 has 13 amino acids. The chain carries TRBV27 and TRBJ1-1; possibly TRBD1 for D (6 bases). The sequences come from PBMCs, collected before anti-PD-1 treatment. This clonotype was obtained from a human donor with basal cell carcinoma. CDR3: CASSLEAGAEAFF. The CDR3 region has the DNA TGTGCCAGCAGTTTAGAAGCAGGGGCTGAAGCTTTCTTT.